These 28 T cell receptor beta chains came from one sample sequenced in a study of T-cell reconstitution after alpha-beta-depleted transplantation in children (TCRdb year 2016). The library was generated by PCR. Instrument on record: Illumina HiSeq 2500. TCR library preparation used molecular barcoding, with unique molecular identifiers applied to normalize quantification of the TCRbeta repertoire. The public reads were reprocessed in TCRdb via fastp at Q25 and MiXCR, keeping in-frame beta chains. One record per CDR3 amino acid sequence lists the most common genes and DNA. This sample comprises some 500,000 distinct CDR3 sequences, 15% to 20% of them detected only once. Of the sample, 2.5% to 4% falls within the top ten clones. Sequenced material: PBMCs from the stem cell graft donor, taken from the stem cell graft. The receptors come from a human donor who donated a stem cell graft to a child with acute lymphoblastic leukemia.

The chain couples TRBV9 to TRBJ1-6; a possible D gene is TRBD1 (5 bases). V was pared by 0 bases and J by 9 bases, with 13 bases between. Germline V gene data show CDR1 as SGDLS and CDR2 as YYNGEE. The CDR3 runs to 15 residues. The CDR3 nucleotides are TGTGCCAGCAGCGTAGATGAGGGGCTTGGTTCACCCCTCCACTTT. Translating gives CASSVDEGLGSPLHF.

The genes are TRBV20-1 and TRBJ2-7; maybe TRBD1 (5 bases). CDR3 length equals 16 residues. Trimming stripped 0 bases from V and 2 bases from J, with 17 bases between. CDR1 is DFQATT, CDR2 SNEGSKA, per germline (reference sequence). As DNA, the CDR3 is TGCAGTGCTAGAGACCCCTCCTCAGGGCGACCCTACGAGCAGTACTTC. Its translation is CSARDPSSGRPYEQYF.

J is TRBJ2-2 and V is TRBV9, with TRBD1 as a possible D gene (5 bases). CDR3 length: 14 residues. Between the trimmed V and J ends, which lost 3 bases and 6 bases, there was a span of 12 bases. The V gene's germline CDR1 is SGDLS and CDR2 YYNGEE. The CDR3 DNA sequence: TGTGCCAGCAGCGCCACTTGGGGCTCCGGGGAGCTGTTTTTT. Encoded protein: CASSATWGSGELFF.

This clonotype was seen only a few times. V and J are TRBV6-1 and TRBJ1-2, with 8 bases aligning to TRBD1. The trim removed 3 bases at V and 5 bases at J, leaving 5 bases unmatched. This CDR3 has 14 amino acids. Germline values: CDR1 MNHNS, CDR2 SASEGT. CDR3 amino acids: CASSDRDRGYGYTF. In nucleotides, the CDR3 is TGTGCCAGCAGTGACCGTGACAGGGGATATGGCTACACCTTC.

The chain employs TRBV5-1 and TRBJ2-1; 9 bases are a match to TRBD2. The J segment lost 9 bases and the V segment lost 0 bases, leaving 4 bases of the junction unmatched. This CDR3 spans 14 amino acids. The germline V gene has CDR1 SGHRS and CDR2 YFSETQ. This chain's CDR3 is CASSLVAGGSEQFF. In DNA form, the CDR3 reads TGCGCCAGCAGCTTGGTTGCGGGAGGGTCTGAGCAGTTCTTC.

The CDR3 spells CASSLELAGAYNEQFF. The CDR3 region has the DNA TGTGCCAGCAGCTTGGAGCTAGCGGGAGCCTACAATGAGCAGTTCTTC. The chain couples TRBV5-6 to TRBJ2-1, with 10 bases fitting TRBD2. This CDR3 comprises 16 residues. The germline V gene has CDR1 SGHDT and CDR2 YYEEEE. The junction had 2 bases not matched to a gene; V was cut back by 0 bases and J by 2 bases.

This clonotype was observed a handful of times. This chain connects TRBV12-3 or TRBV12-4 to TRBJ2-3; a weak D match, TRBD2 (5 bases). V lost 3 bases to trimming and J lost 2 bases, with 12 bases between them. The CDR3 consists of 15 residues. The CDR3 nucleotides read TGTGCCAGCAGTTTGCGCGGGTCCCTCACAGATACGCAGTATTTT. Protein: CASSLRGSLTDTQYF.

This clonotype has only a few counts. The chain couples TRBV15 to TRBJ2-3; D is undetermined. Trimming pared 1 base from V and 0 bases from J, leaving 8 bases between. Germline V gene lookup returns CDR1 LNHNV and CDR2 YYDKDF (reference sequence). CDR3 length: 15 amino acids. CDR3 coding DNA: TGTGCCACCAGCAGAGTTAGATCTAGCACAGATACGCAGTATTTT. Translating gives CATSRVRSSTDTQYF.

The gene calls are TRBV5-1 and TRBJ2-5, with D hard to call. The CDR3 has 12 residues. Germline lookup yields CDR1 SGHRS and CDR2 YFSETQ. The V gene lost 4 bases and the J gene lost 7 bases, with 11 bases spanning the gap. The CDR3 DNA reads TGCGCCAGCAGCGGCCCCTATTGGACCCAGTACTTC. This sequence encodes CASSGPYWTQYF. Full variable domain (outside the CDR3, taken from reference TRBV5-1 and TRBJ2-5): KAGVTQTPRYLIKTRGQQVTLSCSPISGHRSVSWYQQTPGQGLQFLFEYFSETQRNKGNFPGRFSGRQFSNSRSEMNVSTLELGDSALYLCASSGPYWTQYFGPGTRLLVL.

The DNA of the CDR3 is TGCAGTGCTAGCTCTATCGGGGGTAACTATGGCTACACCTTC. Protein product: CSASSIGGNYGYTF. The chain recombines TRBV20-1 with TRBJ1-2, with D tentatively TRBD1 (5 bases). The CDR3 covers 14 residues. The V end was cut by 3 bases, the J end by 1 base, with 12 bases between. Germline CDR1 reads DFQATT; CDR2 reads SNEGSKA (reference sequence).

This clonotype has only a few counts. The chain recombines TRBV2 with TRBJ1-1; 7 nucleotides match TRBD1. Germline V gene sequence: CDR1 SNHLY, CDR2 FYNNEI. The CDR3 spans 12 residues. The V segment lost 8 bases and the J segment 4 bases; nucleotides outside the gene matches: 4. CDR3 DNA: TGTGCCAGCCTTGACAGGGCCACTGAAGCTTTCTTT. It specifies CASLDRATEAFF.

V gene TRBV12-3 or TRBV12-4 combines with J gene TRBJ2-5; tentatively, D is TRBD2 (6 bases). The CDR3 has 14 residues. V shed 4 bases and J shed 1 base, with 10 bases lying between them. CDR3 sequence reads: CASSWAGIQETQYF. In nucleotides, the CDR3 is TGTGCCAGCAGTTGGGCGGGAATCCAAGAGACCCAGTACTTC.

There are a few counts of this clonotype. V gene TRBV20-1 combines with J gene TRBJ2-1, with TRBD2 matching over 10 bases. This CDR3 comprises 16 residues. Germline V gives CDR1 DFQATT, CDR2 SNEGSKA (reference sequence). Trimming took 0 bases from V and 1 from J; bases not matched to a gene: 3. Here the CDR3 reads CSARESSGRSYNEQFF. The CDR3 region has the DNA TGCAGTGCTAGAGAGTCTAGCGGGAGATCCTACAATGAGCAGTTCTTC.

This clonotype was detected a few times. The chain uses TRBV5-1 and TRBJ2-7; 10 bases are a match to TRBD1. The CDR3 runs 16 residues. Trimming took 0 bases from V and 5 from J; bases not matched to a gene: 8. Germline V gene lookup returns CDR1 SGHRS and CDR2 YFSETQ. The CDR3 DNA is TGCGCCAGCAGCTTGGTAACCGGGACAGGGGTCCACGAGCAGTACTTC. Translating it yields CASSLVTGTGVHEQYF.

A single count supports this clonotype. This chain links TRBV7-9 with TRBJ2-2, with D possibly being TRBD1 (6 bases). V shed 4 bases and J shed 2 bases, with 14 bases lying between them. CDR1 and CDR2 from the germline V gene are SEHNR and FQNEAQ (reference sequence). The CDR3 has 16 residues. The CDR3 here is CASSSPDRTNTGELFF. The CDR3 DNA sequence: TGTGCCAGCAGCTCCCCCGACAGGACAAACACCGGGGAGCTGTTTTTT.

This chain links TRBV29-1 with TRBJ2-7; 13 nucleotides line up with TRBD2. The CDR3 runs 14 residues. The germline CDR1 and CDR2 sequences are SQVTM and ANQGSEA. V dropped 4 bases and J dropped 2; count of bases not matched to a gene: 2. In DNA form, the CDR3 reads TGCAGCGTTGGCGGGACTAGCGGGACCTACGAGCAGTACTTC. It translates to CSVGGTSGTYEQYF.

This clonotype was seen only a few times. This chain connects TRBV13 to TRBJ2-3, with D hard to call. The germline V and J ends were trimmed by 9 bases and 7 bases, with 20 bases remaining between them. Germline CDR1 and CDR2: PRHDT and FYEKMQ (reference sequence). This CDR3 region has 14 residues. The DNA of the CDR3 is TGTGCCAGTAGTGGACCAGCGACGGTGAATACGCAGTATTTT. Translation: CASSGPATVNTQYF.

This clonotype has only a few counts. The chain links TRBV18 to TRBJ2-5; either TRBD1 or TRBD2 may supply D (6 bases each). This CDR3 region has 16 residues. V lost 0 bases and J lost 5, with 16 bases in between. Germline V gene lookup returns CDR1 KGHSH and CDR2 LQKENI. CDR3 residues: CASSPPVRGVEETQYF. CDR3 coding DNA: TGTGCCAGCTCACCACCGGTGAGGGGGGTGGAGGAGACCCAGTACTTC.

The V and J genes are TRBV18 and TRBJ1-5; TRBD1 matches 8 bases. Germline values: CDR1 KGHSH, CDR2 LQKENI. J lost 1 base, V lost 4 bases, and 6 bases had no gene match. The CDR3 is made up of 16 amino acids. Here the CDR3 reads CASSLWDRTSNQPQHF. The CDR3 region has the DNA TGTGCCAGCTCACTTTGGGACAGGACCAGCAATCAGCCCCAGCATTTT. The full variable domain, rest sourced from reference TRBV18 and TRBJ1-5, is NAGVMQNPRHLVRRRGQEARLRCSPMKGHSHVYWYRQLPEEGLKFMVYLQKENIIDESGMPKERFSAEFPKEGPSILRIQQVVRGDSAAYFCASSLWDRTSNQPQHFGDGTRLSIL.

The rearrangement joins TRBV4-1 to TRBJ2-5; TRBD2 is a possible D gene (6 bases). Germline CDR1 reads MGHRA; CDR2 reads YSYEKL. V gave up 1 base and J gave up 3 bases, with 9 bases separating them. The CDR3 is made up of 14 amino acids. The CDR3 nucleotides are TGCGCCAGCAGCCAAGTTCCGGGGGAAGAGACCCAGTACTTC. This sequence encodes CASSQVPGEETQYF.

The genes are TRBV21-1 and TRBJ2-7; the table names TRBD1, a call not compared with the DNA. TRBV21-1 is a documented pseudogene. This CDR3 contains 19 residues. As DNA, the CDR3 is TGTGCCAGCAGCAGCCCTCGTTACCGACAGGGGGGAAACTCCTACGAGCAGTACTTC. Amino acids: CASSSPRYRQGGNSYEQYF.

The CDR3 DNA is TGCAGTGCCCTCGACCCGGGGCTAGCGGGTACAGATACGCAGTATTTT. It yields the protein CSALDPGLAGTDTQYF. This chain uses TRBV20-1 with TRBJ2-3; TRBD2 agrees at 8 bases. The V gene end was trimmed by 6 bases and the J gene end by 3 bases; junction bases not matched to a gene: 14. CDR1 and CDR2 (germline): DFQATT, SNEGSKA (reference sequence). This CDR3 is 16 amino acids long.

The chain carries TRBV6-5 and TRBJ2-7, with 8 bases matching TRBD2. Unmatched junction bases numbered 4, after V lost 4 bases and J lost 2 bases. Germline V lookup: CDR1 MNHEY, CDR2 SVGAGI. This CDR3 is 14 amino acids long. CDR3 bases: TGTGCCAGCAGTTGGACTAGCCTCGCCTACGAGCAGTACTTC. Translation: CASSWTSLAYEQYF.

This chain joins TRBV20-1 and TRBJ2-3; D is undetermined. In germline, CDR1 is DFQATT, CDR2 SNEGSKA (reference sequence). The CDR3 contains 15 residues. With 0 bases removed from V and 2 bases from J, the gap between germline ends came to 12 bases. The CDR3 bases are TGCAGTGCTAGAGATCCGGAAGAATTCACAGATACGCAGTATTTT. Encoded protein: CSARDPEEFTDTQYF.

This rearrangement joins TRBV29-1 to TRBJ2-3; no reliable D call. The germline V gene has CDR1 SQVTM and CDR2 ANQGSEA. The CDR3 sequence is 15 residues long. Trimming stripped 1 base from V and 2 bases from J, with 13 bases between. CDR3 nucleotides: TGCAGCGTTGAAGGGTCAAAATCCATCACAGATACGCAGTATTTT. Amino acid sequence: CSVEGSKSITDTQYF.

This clonotype appeared a few times. V gene TRBV12-5 combines with J gene TRBJ1-1, with 7 positions matching TRBD1. The V gene's germline CDR1 is LGHNT and CDR2 FRNRAP. The CDR3 length is 13 residues. After removal of 3 bases from V and 7 bases from J, the junction contained 5 bases not matched to a gene. CDR3 protein: CASGLGTDLEAFF. The CDR3 DNA reads as TGTGCTAGTGGTTTAGGGACAGACCTTGAAGCTTTCTTT.

This clonotype was detected a few times. The chain combines TRBV5-1 with TRBJ2-1; D unclear. With 4 bases removed from V and 7 bases from J, the gap between germline ends came to 21 bases. The CDR3 spans 16 residues. Looked up from germline, CDR1 is SGHRS and CDR2 is YFSETQ. The CDR3 reads CASSLPLALGSNEQFF. DNA for the CDR3: TGCGCCAGCAGCCTACCTCTTGCCCTGGGTAGTAATGAGCAGTTCTTC.

The CDR3 sequence: CASSLSPSVGNTDTQYF. The CDR3 nucleotides are TGTGCCAGCAGCTTGAGTCCATCCGTGGGGAACACAGATACGCAGTATTTT. The V gene is TRBV5-6, the J gene TRBJ2-3; D gene ambiguous. The CDR3 is 17 amino acids. Germline V gene data show CDR1 as SGHDT and CDR2 as YYEEEE. Trimming left V 1 base short and J 2 bases short, with 17 bases between.